Listed below are T cell receptor beta chains from one sample, sequenced in a study of early T cells in non-severe SARS-CoV-2 infection. TCRdb redid the calling of the 5' RACE reads with MiXCR, one entry per CDR3 protein. The data hold 65,000 to 95,000 distinct CDR3 sequences, with less than 15% observed a single time. The source was whole blood, collected at baseline. All receptors derive from an adult who was a healthcare worker with PCR-confirmed SARS-CoV-2 infection or an uninfected control (not recorded which). The donor label of this sample is uncertain. Both conserved end residues are part of each CDR3. D genes are given only for firm matches. The size entry is marked missing in some rows and otherwise reads once, few, many or a size class.

j_call,v_call,clone_size,d_call,cdr3_aa,cdr3_nt
TRBJ2-3,TRBV4-1,many,TRBD2,CASSQDGASGGADTQYF,TGCGCCAGCAGCCAAGATGGGGCTAGCGGGGGGGCTGATACGCAGTATTTT
TRBJ1-1,TRBV29-1,NA,NA,CSAPGGGGVVNAEAFF,TGCAGCGCTCCTGGGGGTGGCGGGGTCGTAAACGCTGAAGCTTTCTTT
TRBJ2-3,TRBV9,few,NA,CASSPARTDTQYF,TGTGCCAGCAGCCCCGCCCGGACAGATACGCAGTATTTT
TRBJ1-2,TRBV20-1,NA,NA,CSARGGNYGYTF,TGCAGTGCTAGAGGGGGAAACTATGGCTACACCTTC
TRBJ2-7,TRBV29-1,many,NA,CSAEKTGSYEQYF,TGCAGCGCCGAGAAGACAGGCAGCTACGAGCAGTACTTC
TRBJ1-1,TRBV2,many,NA,CASSVRGEAFF,TGTGCCAGCAGTGTACGGGGTGAAGCTTTCTTT
TRBJ1-2,TRBV20-1,NA,TRBD1,CSANPADRDPYTF,TGCAGTGCAAACCCCGCGGACAGGGATCCGTACACCTTC
TRBJ2-3,TRBV9,NA,TRBD2,CVSSVTGLADTQYF,TGTGTCAGCAGCGTCACCGGACTAGCGGATACGCAGTATTTT
TRBJ1-6,TRBV19,NA,NA,CASRLTGTSNSPLHF,TGTGCCAGCCGATTGACGGGGACCTCGAATTCACCCCTCCACTTT
TRBJ2-7,TRBV6-2/TRBV6-3,many,NA,CASSTSPYEQYF,TGTGCCAGCAGTACCTCTCCCTACGAGCAGTACTTC
TRBJ1-2,TRBV25-1,many,NA,CASSSLFHGYTF,TGTGCCAGCAGTTCCTTGTTCCATGGCTACACCTTC
TRBJ1-6,TRBV6-2/TRBV6-3,many,NA,CASREVDSPLHF,TGTGCCAGCAGGGAGGTAGATTCACCCCTCCACTTT
TRBJ2-7,TRBV3-1,NA,TRBD2,CASSLTSGFYEQYF,TGTGCCAGCAGCCTGACTAGCGGTTTCTACGAGCAGTACTTC
TRBJ2-3,TRBV10-3,NA,NA,CAISTGDTQYF,TGTGCCATCAGTACGGGGGATACGCAGTATTTT
TRBJ2-5,TRBV7-3,NA,NA,CASSTSGTRPETQYF,TGTGCCAGCAGCACATCCGGGACCCGGCCGGAGACCCAGTACTTC
TRBJ1-1,TRBV9,few,NA,CASSVAVNTEAFF,TGTGCCAGCAGCGTAGCGGTGAACACTGAAGCTTTCTTT
TRBJ1-1,TRBV6-1,NA,NA,CASSEFRLARAPMNTEAFF,TGTGCCAGCAGTGAATTTAGGTTGGCTAGGGCTCCCATGAACACTGAAGCTTTCTTT
TRBJ2-7,TRBV18,NA,TRBD2,CASSPSGTSGYEQYF,TGTGCCAGCTCACCCTCCGGGACTAGCGGCTACGAGCAGTACTTC
TRBJ2-2,TRBV6-2/TRBV6-3,many,TRBD2,CASTGGGINTGELFF,TGTGCCAGCACCGGGGGAGGGATAAACACCGGGGAGCTGTTTTTT
TRBJ1-6,TRBV27,many,TRBD1,CASSLLGTGNSPLHF,TGTGCCAGCAGTTTATTGGGGACAGGGAATTCACCCCTCCACTTT
TRBJ2-7,TRBV25-1,few,TRBD1,CASSTRTGTYEQYF,TGTGCCAGCAGTACGCGGACAGGGACCTACGAGCAGTACTTC
TRBJ2-1,TRBV12-5,few,NA,CASGWYNEQFF,TGTGCTAGTGGTTGGTACAATGAGCAGTTCTTC
TRBJ1-2,TRBV5-6,few,NA,CASSPGEVPGYTF,TGTGCCAGCAGCCCCGGAGAAGTACCTGGCTACACCTTC
TRBJ2-7,TRBV24-1,few,NA,CATPGEGANPYEQYF,TGTGCCACCCCCGGGGAAGGGGCGAACCCCTACGAGCAGTACTTC
TRBJ2-2,TRBV3-1,few,TRBD1,CASSRKTGGHTGELFF,TGTGCCAGCAGCCGAAAGACAGGGGGTCACACCGGGGAGCTGTTTTTT